What follows are 7 T cell receptor beta chains derived from one specimen sequenced in a study of T cell clones after liver transplantation. Here immunoSEQ multiplex PCR was the method, and the copy in TCRdb shows in-frame clones only, minus some. In the table there are 9,500 to 10,000 clones, over 60% of which are singletons. Here the sequenced sample was CD8+ T cells from blood, taken at the approximately 16-month timepoint. The receptors come from a human patient who received a liver transplant. Some T cells may be the graft donor's.

This rearrangement joins TRBV18 to TRBJ1-3, with D unresolved. Germline CDR1 reads KGHSH; CDR2 reads LQKENI. The CDR3 has 14 amino acids. Trimming removed 2 bases from V and 4 bases from J, with 9 bases in between. As DNA, the CDR3 is TGTGCCAGCTCACCAGGGAGGCAGGGAAACACCATATATTTT. This codes for CASSPGRQGNTIYF.

This clone was found a few times. The rearrangement joins TRBV27 to TRBJ2-2; 11 positions agree with TRBD2. Trimming at V came to 3 bases and at J to 4 bases, leaving 4 bases not matched to a gene. CDR3 length: 16 amino acids. CDR1 and CDR2 from the germline V gene are MNHEY and SMNVEV (reference sequence). CDR3 amino acids: CASSFSGGASTGELFF. The CDR3 coding sequence is TGTGCCAGCAGTTTTAGCGGGGGGGCCAGCACCGGGGAGCTGTTTTTT.

This chain joins TRBV5-1 and TRBJ2-5; D gene uncertain. The DNA end favors TRBJ2-7, so the J call may be wrong. Germline V CDR1 and CDR2: SGHRS, YFSETQ. The CDR3 is made up of 11 amino acids. The CDR3 spells CASSLRDEQYF. Here the CDR3 DNA reads TGCGCCAGCAGCTTGAGGGACGAGCAGTACTTC.

V usage is TRBV6-5 and J usage is TRBJ1-1; 10 nucleotides align to TRBD1. Trimming at V came to 4 bases and at J to 3 bases, leaving 5 bases not matched to a gene. CDR1 and CDR2 (germline): MNHEY, SVGAGI. This CDR3 region has 15 residues. The DNA for the CDR3 is TGTGCCAGCAGTTCCGCCGGGACAGGGGACACTGAAGCTTTCTTT. The encoded protein is CASSSAGTGDTEAFF.

This clone was seen only a few times. V gene TRBV7-9 combines with J gene TRBJ1-1; D gene uncertain. Trimming removed 5 bases from V and 3 bases from J, with 16 bases in between. In germline, CDR1 is SEHNR, CDR2 FQNEAQ (reference sequence). The CDR3 runs 15 residues. The CDR3 DNA is TGTGCCAGCAGCGGGTATGGAGTAGAGGACACTGAAGCTTTCTTT. It specifies CASSGYGVEDTEAFF.

By its share, this clone is medium-sized. The rearrangement joins TRBV29-1 to TRBJ1-3; D not certain. V lost 7 bases and J 2 bases, leaving 12 bases between the germline ends. There are 13 residues in the CDR3. In germline, CDR1 is SQVTM, CDR2 ANQGSEA. For the CDR3, the DNA is TGCAGCGGCCTGTGGGGTACTGGAAACACCATATATTTT. Amino acid sequence: CSGLWGTGNTIYF.

The V and J genes are TRBV15 and TRBJ2-2; unclear D gene. The V gene lost 5 bases and the J gene lost 5 bases, with 18 bases spanning the gap. The germline V gene encodes CDR1 LNHNV and CDR2 YYDKDF (reference sequence). The CDR3 runs to 16 residues. The CDR3 DNA is TGTGCCACCAGCCCCCTCGGCGTTTTAGTGACCGGGGAGCTGTTTTTT. Amino acids: CATSPLGVLVTGELFF.